The 2 T cell receptor beta chains below were found in one sample sequenced in a study of identical twins. TCRdb reanalysed the 5' RACE reads using MiXCR and keeps one entry per CDR3 protein. This table holds 750,000 to 950,000 distinct CDR3 sequences, roughly 12% found once. These data are also associated with another study on yellow fever vaccine responses in identical twins.

The material sequenced was PBMCs. All receptors come from a woman aged 18-35 years in good health.

This chain uses TRBV24-1 with TRBJ1-5; TRBD1 matches 7 bases. The germline V gene has CDR1 KGHDR and CDR2 SFDVKD. V shed 7 bases and J 7 bases; nucleotides not matched to a gene: 6. The CDR3 consists of 13 residues. CDR3 DNA sequence: TGTGCCACCAGACAGGGGTCTGGGCAGCCCCAGCATTTT. As protein: CATRQGSGQPQHF.

This chain joins TRBV20-1 and TRBJ2-3; TRBD2 is a possible D gene (5 bases). CDR1 is DFQATT, CDR2 SNEGSKA, per germline (reference sequence). V was pared by 1 base and J by 3 bases, with 17 bases between. This CDR3 has 16 residues. The CDR3 loop reads CSARVDPPGKTDTQYF. In DNA form, the CDR3 reads TGCAGTGCTAGAGTGGACCCACCCGGGAAAACAGATACGCAGTATTTT.